This TCR beta chain was identified during a study of T cells after yellow fever vaccination. Findings of the study overall: Shared CD4/CD8 clonotypes were a small share, likely from convergent recombination. A faster peak, day 5 versus 15, was reached by the weaker secondary response. Detected again after the booster were most primary-vaccination clones, at approximately 95% CD4 and nearly 90% CD8.

TCRdb re-analysed the 5' RACE reads in MiXCR, keeping a single row per CDR3 protein. The sample carries some 350,000 distinct CDR3 sequences, around 3.9% recorded once. The CDR3 is 18 residues long. Trimming took off 1 base at V and 5 bases at J, with 19 bases between the two ends. CDR1 and CDR2 from the germline V gene are SGHRS and YFSETQ. This clonotype was observed a handful of times. Its specificity is unknown. The sample consisted of PBMCs, taken 5 days after the yellow fever booster vaccination. V is TRBV5-1 and J is TRBJ1-6; D might be TRBD1 (6 bases). The source of this sequence is a man younger than 35 who received the YFV17D yellow fever vaccine. For the CDR3, the DNA is TGCGCCAGCAGCTTGAGGGGGTTCGGTAGGAGCAATAATTCACCCCTCCACTTT. Translation gives CASSLRGFGRSNNSPLHF.